The TCR beta chain described here comes from a study of beta chain features in type 1 diabetes. Study conclusions and caveats: Researchers report that Type 1 diabetes patients had moderately but significantly shorter TCRB CDR3s across all four CD4+ subsets. Sequencing from cDNA could over-represent high-TCR-expressing cells.

In the case of this clone: Its antigen remains unknown.

Using CD45RO/CCR7/CD25/CD127/CD95/CD27, CD4+ naive, central memory, regulatory and stem cell-like memory cells were sorted. The authors reverse transcribed all of the isolated RNA, so sequencing captured expressed TCRB transcripts. Here immunoSEQ multiplex PCR was the method, and the copy in TCRdb shows in-frame clones only, minus some. This sample has 900,000 or so clones, with about a sixth found just once. The V gene's germline CDR1 is MNHEY and CDR2 SMNVEV (reference sequence). The CDR3 length is 16 residues. V was pared by 4 bases and J by 5 bases, with 11 bases of the junction left unmatched. The origin of this receptor is a woman aged 18 to 35 in good health. Sequenced material: naive CD4+ T cells from blood. This rearrangement joins TRBV27 to TRBJ2-5; 9 nucleotides match TRBD1. CDR3 bases: TGTGCCAGCAGTTGGACCCCCGGGACAGGGAAGGAGACCCAGTACTTC. It codes for CASSWTPGTGKETQYF.